A single sample is the source of the 23 T cell receptor beta chains below, sequenced in a study of monozygotic twins with inflammatory bowel disease. TCRdb reprocessed the 5' RACE reads, keeping one entry per CDR3 protein, no DNA. This sample lists approximately 210,000 distinct CDR3 sequences; its ten largest clones have roughly 7.1%. Sequencing was carried out using blood. These receptors all come from a human donor with ulcerative colitis or Crohn's disease, or a healthy co-twin of an affected twin (not recorded which).

The genes are TRBV7-3 and TRBJ2-1; as DNA is missing, the TRBD1 call by TCRdb cannot be tested. The germline gives CDR1 SGHTA, CDR2 FQGTGA. The CDR3 length is 16 residues. This CDR3 reads CASSSPGRDSYNEQFF.

This chain connects TRBV6-6 to TRBJ2-1; the D gene TCRdb calls, TRBD2, cannot be checked with no DNA. This CDR3 has 13 amino acids. CDR1 and CDR2 (germline): MNHNY, SVGAGI (reference sequence). The CDR3 is CTSSYSLAAEQFF.

The V gene is TRBV7-2, the J gene TRBJ2-3. CDR1 and CDR2 (germline): SGHTA, FQGNSA. The CDR3 runs to 14 residues. The CDR3 here is CASSRSASTDTQYF.

The J gene is TRBJ1-1, the V gene TRBV11-2; no DNA is available, so the TRBD1 call from TCRdb remains unchecked. There are 15 residues in the CDR3. Germline CDR1 is SGHAT and CDR2 is FQNNGV. This chain's CDR3 is CASSLIFQACVEAFF. The entire variable domain, with the rest obtained from reference TRBV11-2 and TRBJ1-1, is as follows: EAGVAQSPRYKIIEKRQSVAFWCNPISGHATLYWYQQILGQGPKLLIQFQNNGVVDDSQLPKDRFSAERLKGVDSTLKIQPAKLEDSAVYLCASSLIFQACVEAFFGQGTRLTVV.

This chain links TRBV5-1 with TRBJ1-1; TCRdb returns TRBD1, unconfirmable since there is no DNA. The CDR3 length is 14 residues. Looked up from germline, CDR1 is SGHRS and CDR2 is YFSETQ. The CDR3 sequence is CASSLIWTGGEAFF.

The chain has TRBV5-1 and TRBJ2-5; TCRdb designates TRBD1, a call that cannot be tested without DNA. CDR3 size: 16 residues. In germline, CDR1 is SGHRS, CDR2 YFSETQ. The CDR3 protein is CASSLGGTGGQETQYF.

The CDR3 protein is CASSIVNYNEQFF. The chain couples TRBV19 to TRBJ2-1. The germline CDR1 and CDR2 sequences are LNHDA and SQIVND (reference sequence). The CDR3 is made up of 13 amino acids.

The chain uses TRBV18 and TRBJ2-7; TCRdb's D call of TRBD1 is untestable without DNA. Germline loops: CDR1 KGHSH, CDR2 LQKENI. There are 15 residues in the CDR3. The CDR3 here is CASSPPGQPTYEQYF. The complete variable domain, with remaining parts taken from reference TRBV18 and TRBJ2-7, reads NAGVMQNPRHLVRRRGQEARLRCSPMKGHSHVYWYRQLPEEGLKFMVYLQKENIIDESGMPKERFSAEFPKEGPSILRIQQVVRGDSAAYFCASSPPGQPTYEQYFGPGTRLTVT.

CDR3 amino acids: CASSQELGGSLSSYEQYF. The chain combines TRBV3-1 with TRBJ2-7; the D gene TCRdb calls, TRBD1, cannot be checked with no DNA. CDR3 length equals 18 residues. In germline, CDR1 is LGHDT, CDR2 YNNKEL (reference sequence).

The J gene is TRBJ1-2, the V gene TRBV7-9; without DNA, the TCRdb call of TRBD1 cannot be checked. The CDR3 runs to 15 residues. Germline CDR1 SEHNR, CDR2 FQNEAQ (reference sequence). This CDR3 reads CASSEGQRFNYGYTF.

The chain combines TRBV7-2 with TRBJ1-1. This CDR3 region has 11 residues. Germline V gene lookup returns CDR1 SGHTA and CDR2 FQGNSA. The CDR3 sequence: CANDSPGEAFF.

The chain joins TRBV5-1 to TRBJ2-7; TCRdb selects TRBD2, and the lack of DNA leaves this call unchecked. Germline V gives CDR1 SGHRS, CDR2 YFSETQ. This CDR3 has 13 amino acids. The CDR3 sequence: CASSREGLDEQYF.

The chain links TRBV6-2 or TRBV6-3 to TRBJ2-7; TCRdb proposes TRBD2, but this gene call is untestable without DNA. CDR1 is MNHEY and CDR2 is SVGEGT in the germline V gene. CDR3 size: 13 residues. CDR3: CASSLTRGAEQYF.

The rearrangement joins TRBV7-9 to TRBJ1-1; TCRdb's D call of TRBD1 is untestable without DNA. CDR1 is SEHNR, CDR2 FQNEAQ, per germline (reference sequence). The CDR3 runs 15 residues. CDR3 sequence reads: CASSFSGQLNTEAFF.

This chain's CDR3 is CASSMWAESSYEQYF. The chain employs TRBV19 and TRBJ2-7. Germline values: CDR1 LNHDA, CDR2 SQIVND (reference sequence). The CDR3 totals 15 residues.

The V call is TRBV4-1, the J call TRBJ1-5; TCRdb's D call of TRBD1 is untestable without DNA. Germline V gene data show CDR1 as MGHRA and CDR2 as YSYEKL. The CDR3 contains 14 residues. CDR3 sequence: CASSQGYRDQPQHF.

CDR3: CASSQGLTQETQYF. The V and J genes are TRBV3-1 and TRBJ2-5. CDR1 and CDR2 from the germline V gene are LGHDT and YNNKEL (reference sequence). The CDR3 has 14 residues.

The genes are TRBV5-1 and TRBJ2-2; TCRdb indicates TRBD2, and absent DNA this call remains unverified. Germline CDR1 is SGHRS and CDR2 is YFSETQ. CDR3 size: 15 residues. CDR3 amino acids: CASSFVGENTGELFF.

The V and J genes are TRBV10-2 and TRBJ1-5. The CDR3 is 19 amino acids. Looked up from germline, CDR1 is WSHSY and CDR2 is SAAADI. CDR3 residues: CASSKRGPEGLSGDQPQHF.

The V gene is TRBV28, the J gene TRBJ1-5. This CDR3 has 13 amino acids. CDR1 is MDHEN, CDR2 SYDVKM, per germline. The chain's CDR3 is CASSLPADQPQHF.

The chain employs TRBV7-2 and TRBJ1-6. Germline V gives CDR1 SGHTA, CDR2 FQGNSA. The CDR3 is 13 amino acids. CDR3 sequence reads: CASSLSQRSPLHF.

The chain uses TRBV5-1 and TRBJ1-1; absent DNA, TCRdb's TRBD1 call cannot be checked. There are 14 residues in the CDR3. The germline V gene has CDR1 SGHRS and CDR2 YFSETQ. CDR3 sequence: CASSLPDRGTEAFF.

The CDR3 loop is CASTVLGSLYGYTF. This rearrangement joins TRBV6-6 to TRBJ1-2. CDR1 MNHNY and CDR2 SVGAGI come from the germline V gene (reference sequence). The CDR3 covers 14 residues.